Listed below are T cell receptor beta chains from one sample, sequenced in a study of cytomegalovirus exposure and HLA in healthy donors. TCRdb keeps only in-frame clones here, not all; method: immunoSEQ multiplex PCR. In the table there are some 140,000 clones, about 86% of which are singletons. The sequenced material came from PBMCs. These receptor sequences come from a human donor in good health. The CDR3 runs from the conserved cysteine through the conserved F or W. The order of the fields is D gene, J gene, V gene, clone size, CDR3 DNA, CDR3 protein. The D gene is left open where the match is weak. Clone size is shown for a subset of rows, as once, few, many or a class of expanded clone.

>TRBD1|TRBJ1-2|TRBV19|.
TGTGCCAGTAGTAACCCGGGACAGGGATATAACTATGGCTACACCTTC
CASSNPGQGYNYGYTF
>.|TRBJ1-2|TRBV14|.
TGTGCCAGCAGCCCCGGGGGGGCTTATGGCTACACCTTC
CASSPGGAYGYTF
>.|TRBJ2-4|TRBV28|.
TGTGCCAGCAGTCCCGCCTCCAGGAGGGATGACATTCAGTACTTC
CASSPASRRDDIQYF
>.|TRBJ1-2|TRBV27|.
TGTGCCAGCAGCTCGGGGGGGACTAACTATGGCTACACCTTC
CASSSGGTNYGYTF
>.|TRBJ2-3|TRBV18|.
TGTGCCAGCTCACCGTACTTAGAGGATACGCAGTATTTT
CASSPYLEDTQYF
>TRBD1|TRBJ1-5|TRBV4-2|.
TGTGCCAGCAGCCAAGACAGGGGGGTAAATCAGCCCCAGCATTTT
CASSQDRGVNQPQHF
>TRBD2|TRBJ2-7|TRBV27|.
TGTGCCAGCAAGGGTCGCGGGGGAAACTACGAGCAGTACTTC
CASKGRGGNYEQYF
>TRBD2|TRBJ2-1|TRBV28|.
TGTGCCAGCAGTTTGTCTGCGCCCGGGAGGGTACACAATGAGCAGTTCTTC
CASSLSAPGRVHNEQFF
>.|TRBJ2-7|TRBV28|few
TGTGCCAGCACGGCGGGCTCCTACGAGCAGTACTTC
CASTAGSYEQYF
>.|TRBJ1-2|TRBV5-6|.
TGTGCCAGCAGCTTGGTGGCAGGGAAGGGGTATGGCTACACCTTC
CASSLVAGKGYGYTF
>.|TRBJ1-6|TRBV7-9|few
TGTGCCAGCAGCTTAGATTCCGCATTGCGGCCCCTCCACTTT
CASSLDSALRPLHF
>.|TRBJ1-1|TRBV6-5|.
TGTGCCAGCAGTTACCCTCCCCGGGGGGAAGCTTTCTTT
CASSYPPRGEAFF
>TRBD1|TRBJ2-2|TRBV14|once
TGTGCCAGCAGCCAAGTTGGGGACAGAGTTTCAACCGGGGAGCTGTTTTTT
CASSQVGDRVSTGELFF
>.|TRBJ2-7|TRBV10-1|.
TGCGCCAGCAGTGATGAGCGGGACGAGCAGTACTTC
CASSDERDEQYF
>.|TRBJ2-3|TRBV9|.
TGTGCCAGCAGCGTAGTGAACTGGGATACGCAGTATTTT
CASSVVNWDTQYF
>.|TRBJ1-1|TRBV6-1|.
TGTGCCAGTAACATCAGGGCCGGGAACACTGAAGCTTTCTTT
CASNIRAGNTEAFF
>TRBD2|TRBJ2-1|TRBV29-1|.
TGCAGCGTTGAAACTAGCGGGGGCGATGAGCAGTTCTTC
CSVETSGGDEQFF
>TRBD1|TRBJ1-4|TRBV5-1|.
TGCGCCAGCAGCTCCACCGGGACAGGGGTGGAAAAACTGTTTTTT
CASSSTGTGVEKLFF
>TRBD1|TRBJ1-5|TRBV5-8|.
TGTGCCAGCAGCTTACAGGGGGCGTGGAGCAATCAGCCCCAGCATTTT
CASSLQGAWSNQPQHF
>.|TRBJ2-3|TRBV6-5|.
TGTGCCAGCATGCTTACAGGGTCTCACACAGATACGCAGTATTTT
CASMLTGSHTDTQYF
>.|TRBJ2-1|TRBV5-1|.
TGCGCCAGCAGCGGCAGCGGTTTCTACAATGAGCAGTTCTTC
CASSGSGFYNEQFF
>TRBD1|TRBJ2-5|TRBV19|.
TGTGCCAGTACCGGCGGACAGGGTTTGGCCCAGTACTTC
CASTGGQGLAQYF
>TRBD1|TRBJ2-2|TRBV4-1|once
TGCGCCAGCAGCCAAAAAACCGGGACAGGGGACAACGGGGAGCTGTTTTTT
CASSQKTGTGDNGELFF
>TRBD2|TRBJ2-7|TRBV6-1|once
TGTGCCAGCAACACAGGGGTAGCGGGAGGGCTCGAGCAGTACTTC
CASNTGVAGGLEQYF
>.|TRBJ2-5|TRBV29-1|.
TGCAGCGGCGGTTCTGGGACCCAGTACTTC
CSGGSGTQYF
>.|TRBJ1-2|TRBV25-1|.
TGTGCCAGCAGTGAACCCCGGGTCACAGGCGACTATGGCTACACCTTC
CASSEPRVTGDYGYTF
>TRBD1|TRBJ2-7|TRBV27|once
TGTGCCACAGGACAGGGGGTTTACGAGCAGTACTTC
CATGQGVYEQYF
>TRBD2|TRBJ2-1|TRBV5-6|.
TGTGCCAGCAGCGATTCCGGGACTAGATACAATGAGCAGTTCTTC
CASSDSGTRYNEQFF
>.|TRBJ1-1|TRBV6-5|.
TGTGCCAGCAGTTCAGCGGACTTTCGGGACACTGAAGCTTTCTTT
CASSSADFRDTEAFF
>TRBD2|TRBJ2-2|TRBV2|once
TGTGCCAGCAGATTGGGTAGCGGGGTGTGGGGGGAGCTGTTTTTT
CASRLGSGVWGELFF
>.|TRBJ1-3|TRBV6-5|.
TGTGCCAGCAGTTTCCTCTCTGGAAACACCATATATTTT
CASSFLSGNTIYF
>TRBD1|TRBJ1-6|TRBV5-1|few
TGCGCCAGCAGCTTGGATCTGTCAGGGGGATCACCCCTCCACTTT
CASSLDLSGGSPLHF
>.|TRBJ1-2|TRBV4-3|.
TGCGCCAGCAGCCAAGCTCTCCGGACATCTCAAGGCTACACCTTC
CASSQALRTSQGYTF
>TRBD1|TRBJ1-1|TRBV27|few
TGTGCCAGTATCCGGGACAGATTGAACACTGAAGCTTTCTTT
CASIRDRLNTEAFF
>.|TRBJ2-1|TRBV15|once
TGTGCCACCAGCAGAGAATACCTCGGGGCCTACAATGAGCAGTTCTTC
CATSREYLGAYNEQFF
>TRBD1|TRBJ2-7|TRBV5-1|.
TGCGCCAGCAGCTCCAGAAGGACAGGGCAAAACGAGCAGTACTTC
CASSSRRTGQNEQYF
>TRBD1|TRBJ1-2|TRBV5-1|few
TGCGCCAGCAGCTCTTCTACAGGGGCCTCTAACTATGGCTACACCTTC
CASSSSTGASNYGYTF
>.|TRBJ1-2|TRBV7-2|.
TGTGCCAGCAGCTTAGTCAAGGGGAACTATGGCTACACCTTC
CASSLVKGNYGYTF
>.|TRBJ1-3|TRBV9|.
TGTGCCAGCAGCGCAGGACAGATCCACTCTGGAAACACCATATATTTT
CASSAGQIHSGNTIYF
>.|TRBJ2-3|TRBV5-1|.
TGCGCCAGCAGCCAACCCGGGAAGGCGCTCAGCACAGATACGCAGTATTTT
CASSQPGKALSTDTQYF
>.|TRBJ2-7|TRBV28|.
TGTGCCAGCAGTTCTCCCAGGGGACCCTACGAGCAGTACTTC
CASSSPRGPYEQYF
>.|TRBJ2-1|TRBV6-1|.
TGTGCCAGCCAGATTACGTGGGAGACTGACAATGAGCAGTTCTTC
CASQITWETDNEQFF
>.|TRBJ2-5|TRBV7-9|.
TGTGCCAGCAGCTCAGACAGTTTAAGAGAGACCCAGTACTTC
CASSSDSLRETQYF
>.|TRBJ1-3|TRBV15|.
TGTGCCACCAGCAGCTGGACAGACTCTGGAAACACCATATATTTT
CATSSWTDSGNTIYF
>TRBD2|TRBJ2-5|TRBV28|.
TGTGCCAGCAGCCGGACTAGCGGGAGAGGTGAGACCCAGTACTTC
CASSRTSGRGETQYF
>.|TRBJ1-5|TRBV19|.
TGTGCCAGTAGTATCTTGACAGGATGGGTGATTGATCAGCCCCAGCATTTT
CASSILTGWVIDQPQHF
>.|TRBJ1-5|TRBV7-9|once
TGTGCCAGCAGCTCACAGGGTGATCAGCCCCAGCATTTT
CASSSQGDQPQHF
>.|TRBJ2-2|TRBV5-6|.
TGTGCCAGCAGCTTGGAACAGTCGAACACCGGGGAGCTGTTTTTT
CASSLEQSNTGELFF
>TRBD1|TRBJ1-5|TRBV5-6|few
TGTGCCAGCAGCTTGCGACAGGGGCTGTCCCAGCATTTT
CASSLRQGLSQHF
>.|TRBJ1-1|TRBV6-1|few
TGTGCCAGCAGTGAGAACACAGGGTCGGCCACTGAAGCTTTCTTT
CASSENTGSATEAFF
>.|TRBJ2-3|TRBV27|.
TGTGCCAGCAGTTTATCCAGGGCCCCCACAGATACGCAGTATTTT
CASSLSRAPTDTQYF
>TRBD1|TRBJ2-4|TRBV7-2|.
TGTGCCAGCAGCTTAGAGGGACAGGAATTAGCCAAAAACATTCAGTACTTC
CASSLEGQELAKNIQYF